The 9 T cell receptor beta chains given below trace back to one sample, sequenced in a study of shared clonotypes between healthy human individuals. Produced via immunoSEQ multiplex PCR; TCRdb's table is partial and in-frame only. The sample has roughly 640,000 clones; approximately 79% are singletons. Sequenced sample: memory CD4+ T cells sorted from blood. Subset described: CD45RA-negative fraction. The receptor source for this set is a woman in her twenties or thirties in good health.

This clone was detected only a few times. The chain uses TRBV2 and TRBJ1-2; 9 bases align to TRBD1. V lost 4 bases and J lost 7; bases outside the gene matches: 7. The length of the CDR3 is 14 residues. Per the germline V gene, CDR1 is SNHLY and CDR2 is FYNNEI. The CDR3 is CASSGRDRAFGYTF. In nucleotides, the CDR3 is TGTGCCAGCAGTGGCCGGGACAGGGCGTTTGGCTACACCTTC.

The CDR3 loop is CASSGTGGLGSNTEAFF. In DNA form, the CDR3 reads TGTGCCAGCAGCGGAACAGGGGGCCTCGGAAGTAACACTGAAGCTTTCTTT. V is TRBV7-3 and J is TRBJ1-1, with 9 bases that match TRBD1. Germline assignment: CDR1 SGHTA and CDR2 FQGTGA. The J segment lost 2 bases and the V segment lost 5 bases, leaving 12 bases of the junction unmatched. The CDR3 is 17 residues long.

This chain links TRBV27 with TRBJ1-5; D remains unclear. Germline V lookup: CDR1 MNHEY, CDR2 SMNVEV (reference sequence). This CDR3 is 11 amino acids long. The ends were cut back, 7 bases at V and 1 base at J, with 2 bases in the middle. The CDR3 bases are TGTGCCAGCACCAGCAATCAGCCCCAGCATTTT. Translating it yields CASTSNQPQHF.

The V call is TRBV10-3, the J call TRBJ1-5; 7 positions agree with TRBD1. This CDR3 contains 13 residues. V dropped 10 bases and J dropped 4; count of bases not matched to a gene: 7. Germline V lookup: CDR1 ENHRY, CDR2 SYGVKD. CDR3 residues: CAKPGGRNQPQHF. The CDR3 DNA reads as TGTGCCAAACCAGGGGGACGGAATCAGCCCCAGCATTTT.

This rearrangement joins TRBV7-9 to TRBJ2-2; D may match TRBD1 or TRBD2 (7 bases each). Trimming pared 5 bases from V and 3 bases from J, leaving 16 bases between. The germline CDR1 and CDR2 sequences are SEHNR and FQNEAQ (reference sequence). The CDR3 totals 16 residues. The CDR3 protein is CASSASGRGYTGELFF. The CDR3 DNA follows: TGTGCCAGCAGCGCTAGCGGCAGGGGGTACACCGGGGAGCTGTTTTTT.

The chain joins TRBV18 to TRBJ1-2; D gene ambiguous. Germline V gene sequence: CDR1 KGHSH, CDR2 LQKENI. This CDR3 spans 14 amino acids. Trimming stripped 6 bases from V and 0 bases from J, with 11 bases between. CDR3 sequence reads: CASSLAGANYGYTF. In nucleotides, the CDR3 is TGTGCCAGCTCCCTGGCTGGAGCTAACTATGGCTACACCTTC.

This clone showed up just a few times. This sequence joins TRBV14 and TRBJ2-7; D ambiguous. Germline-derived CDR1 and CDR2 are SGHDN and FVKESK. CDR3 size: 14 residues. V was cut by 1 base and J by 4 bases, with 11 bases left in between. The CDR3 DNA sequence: TGTGCCAGCAGCCAAGCGGTTCGGCGGTACGAGCAGTACTTC. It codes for CASSQAVRRYEQYF.

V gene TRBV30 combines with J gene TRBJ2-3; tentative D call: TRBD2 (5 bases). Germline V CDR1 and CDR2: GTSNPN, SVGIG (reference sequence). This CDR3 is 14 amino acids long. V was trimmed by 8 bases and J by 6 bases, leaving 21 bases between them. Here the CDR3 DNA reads TGTGCCCGACAACCTGATGGGAGATCCGATACGCAGTATTTT. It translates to CARQPDGRSDTQYF.

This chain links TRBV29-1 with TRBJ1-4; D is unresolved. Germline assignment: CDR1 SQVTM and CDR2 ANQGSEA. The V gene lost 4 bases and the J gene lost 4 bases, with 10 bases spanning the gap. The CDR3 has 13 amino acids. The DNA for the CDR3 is TGCAGCGTTGTTTTATCAAGTAATGAAAAACTGTTTTTT. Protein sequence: CSVVLSSNEKLFF.